This T cell receptor (beta chain) was captured by sequencing in a study of blood T cell repertoires in COVID-19 (TCRdb year 2020). Study-wide context: The collaborator samples originated in the United States, Italy and Spain and spanned the acute and convalescent phases of COVID-19. The prospective study material was composed of cDNA or gDNA derived from T cells, B-cell-depleted T cells, or PBMCs. Deeply sampled blood TCRbeta repertoires from subjects exposed to, actively infected with, or recovered from COVID-19 were included in the dataset. The repertoires were made available in a free public database intended to serve as a resource for research on the immune response to SARS-CoV-2. Samples were obtained from the ongoing ImmuneRACE study (first 160 participants) and from about 1,300 subjects provided by 6 global collaborators. Nearly every sample came with metadata listing a de-identified subject ID, COVID-19 status, age in years and sex. Where HLA class I and class II types were available, the types were taken from metadata supplied by the sample provider, not from assay-based typing. What the study reported, not specific to this receptor: The amount of clinical and demographic metadata varied by source and participant and was provided uncurated.

At one collaborating source in Seattle, patients were enrolled during active infection and were followed longitudinally through the course of disease. Each collaborating institution followed its own protocols to collect whole blood in K2EDTA tubes. For TCRbeta analysis, collaborators shipped samples in one of three forms: frozen whole blood, isolated PBMCs, or DNA extracted from either of those sample types. TCRbeta CDR3 regions were amplified from genomic DNA by means of the immunoSEQ Assay, a bias-controlled multiplex PCR. Per the source publication's procedure: The number of nucleated cells in each sample was estimated from the amplification of reference gene primers within the assay. Sequence reads were collapsed and filtered to measure the absolute abundance of every unique TCRbeta CDR3 rearrangement. For each sample, productive Simpson clonality was calculated as the square root of Simpson's diversity index over productive rearrangements. TCRdb provides this immuneACCESS table in a form limited to in-frame rearrangements. Some clones are lacking; in checked studies, under half of them reflect an unresolved V gene, and why the rest are absent is not known. The DNA was the basis for D and trimming; V, J and clone size are from that table. The sample table records some 310,000 clones; 90% of these occur just once. 0.8% to 1.3% of the sample belongs to the ten largest clones.

On this clone itself: Its antigen specificity is not known. Base qualities are missing; no much larger clone stands one base away.

The sample comprised peripheral blood. The source of this sequence is a middle-aged woman with COVID-19, enrolled during active disease.

In nucleotides, the sequence is TGTGCCAGCTCACCACGCGGCTGGAATTCACCCCTCCACTTT. Translated, this is CASSPRGWNSPLHF. The rearranged segments are TRBV18 and TRBJ1-6; confidence is insufficient to name the D gene. The CDR3 goes from the cysteine to the phenylalanine over 14 residues. Only the CDR3 portion is preserved as DNA: 42 bases, with reading frame beginning at the first base. Reading the germline V gene gives CDR1 KGHSH and CDR2 LQKENI. V is cut by 1 base and J by 7 bases, and the space between the germline ends is 8 bases. Beyond the CDR3, the reference TRBV18 and TRBJ1-6 genes provide the residues; the full variable domain reads: NAGVMQNPRHLVRRRGQEARLRCSPMKGHSHVYWYRQLPEEGLKFMVYLQKENIIDESGMPKERFSAEFPKEGPSILRIQQVVRGDSAAYFCASSPRGWNSPLHFGNGTRLTVT.